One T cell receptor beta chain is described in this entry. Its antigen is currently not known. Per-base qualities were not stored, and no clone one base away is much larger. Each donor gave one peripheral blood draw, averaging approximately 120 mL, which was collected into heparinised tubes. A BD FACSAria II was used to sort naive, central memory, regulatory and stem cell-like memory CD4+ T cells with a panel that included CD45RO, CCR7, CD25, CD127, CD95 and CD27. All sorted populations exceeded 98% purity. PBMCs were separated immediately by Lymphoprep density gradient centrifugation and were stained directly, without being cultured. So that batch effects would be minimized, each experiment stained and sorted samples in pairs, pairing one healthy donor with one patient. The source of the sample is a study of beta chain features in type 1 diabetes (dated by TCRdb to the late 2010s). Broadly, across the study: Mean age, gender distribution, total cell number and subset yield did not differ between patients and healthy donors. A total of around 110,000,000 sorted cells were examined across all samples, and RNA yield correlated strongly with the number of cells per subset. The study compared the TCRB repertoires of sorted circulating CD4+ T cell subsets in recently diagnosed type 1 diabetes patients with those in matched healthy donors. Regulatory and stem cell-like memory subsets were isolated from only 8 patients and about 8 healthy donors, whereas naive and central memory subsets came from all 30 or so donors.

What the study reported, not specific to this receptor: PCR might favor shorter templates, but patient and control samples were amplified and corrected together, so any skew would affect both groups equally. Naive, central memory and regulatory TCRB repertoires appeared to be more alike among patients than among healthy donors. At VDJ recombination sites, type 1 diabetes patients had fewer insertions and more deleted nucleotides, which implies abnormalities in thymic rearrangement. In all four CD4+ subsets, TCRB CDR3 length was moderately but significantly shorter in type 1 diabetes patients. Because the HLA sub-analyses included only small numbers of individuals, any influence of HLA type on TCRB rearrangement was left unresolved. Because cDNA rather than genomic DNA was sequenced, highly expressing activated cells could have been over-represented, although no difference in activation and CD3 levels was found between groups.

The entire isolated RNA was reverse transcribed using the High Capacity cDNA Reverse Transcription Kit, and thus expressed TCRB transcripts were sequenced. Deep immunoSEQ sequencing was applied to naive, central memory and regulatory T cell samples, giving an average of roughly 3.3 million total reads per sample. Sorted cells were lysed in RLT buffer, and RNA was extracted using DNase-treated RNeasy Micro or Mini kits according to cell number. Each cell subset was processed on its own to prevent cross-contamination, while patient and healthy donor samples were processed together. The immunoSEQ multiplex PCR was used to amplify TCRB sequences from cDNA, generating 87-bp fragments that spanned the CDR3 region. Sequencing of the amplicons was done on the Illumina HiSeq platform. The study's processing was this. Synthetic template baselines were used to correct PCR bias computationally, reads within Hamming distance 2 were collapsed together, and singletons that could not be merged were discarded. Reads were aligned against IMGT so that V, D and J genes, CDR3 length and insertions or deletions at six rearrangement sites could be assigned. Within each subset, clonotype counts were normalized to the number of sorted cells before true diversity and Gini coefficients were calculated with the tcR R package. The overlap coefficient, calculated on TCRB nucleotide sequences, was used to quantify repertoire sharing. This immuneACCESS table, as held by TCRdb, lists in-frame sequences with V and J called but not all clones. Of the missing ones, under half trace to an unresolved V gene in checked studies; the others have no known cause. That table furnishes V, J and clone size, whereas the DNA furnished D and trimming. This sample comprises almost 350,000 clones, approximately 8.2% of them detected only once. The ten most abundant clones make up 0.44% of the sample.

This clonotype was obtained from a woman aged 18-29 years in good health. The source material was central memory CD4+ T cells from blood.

CDR3 reads: CASSLTTSSYEQFF. The base sequence is TGTGCCAGCAGCCTGACCACTAGCAGCTATGAGCAGTTCTTC. Rearrangement joined TRBV5-4 to TRBJ2-1; a weak D assignment points to TRBD2 (6 bases agree). CDR1 and CDR2 are read off the germline V gene (reference sequence) as SGHNT and YYREEE. Its CDR3 holds 14 amino acids, cysteine through phenylalanine. Left in the record is the CDR3 DNA by itself, 42 bases read in frame from the first base. At the junction V is shortened by 4 bases and J by 8 bases, with 16 bases in between.